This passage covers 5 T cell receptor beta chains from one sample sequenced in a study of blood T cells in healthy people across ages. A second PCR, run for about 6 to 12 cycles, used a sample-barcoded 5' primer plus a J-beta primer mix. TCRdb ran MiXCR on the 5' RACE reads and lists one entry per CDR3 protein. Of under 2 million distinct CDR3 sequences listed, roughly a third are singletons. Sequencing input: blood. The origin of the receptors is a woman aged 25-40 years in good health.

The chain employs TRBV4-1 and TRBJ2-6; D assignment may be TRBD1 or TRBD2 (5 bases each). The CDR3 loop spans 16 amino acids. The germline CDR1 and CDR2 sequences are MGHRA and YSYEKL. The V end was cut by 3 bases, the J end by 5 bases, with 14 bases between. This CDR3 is CASSHIGTPWANVLTF. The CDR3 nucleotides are TGCGCCAGCAGCCACATAGGGACCCCCTGGGCCAACGTCCTGACTTTC.

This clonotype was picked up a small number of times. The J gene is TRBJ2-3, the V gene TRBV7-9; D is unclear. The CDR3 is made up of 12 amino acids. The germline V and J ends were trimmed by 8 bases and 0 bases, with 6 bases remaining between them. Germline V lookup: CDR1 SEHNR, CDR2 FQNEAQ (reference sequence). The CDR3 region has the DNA TGTGCCAGCGGCGCTAGCACAGATACGCAGTATTTT. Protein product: CASGASTDTQYF. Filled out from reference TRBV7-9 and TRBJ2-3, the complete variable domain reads DTGVSQNPRHKITKRGQNVTFRCDPISEHNRLYWYRQTLGQGPEFLTYFQNEAQLEKSRLLSDRFSAERPKGSFSTLEIQRTEQGDSAMYLCASGASTDTQYFGPGTRLTVL.

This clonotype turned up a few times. CDR3 nucleotide sequence: TGTGCCAGCTCGCCGACAGGGGACCCCTACAATGAGCAGTTCTTC. This sequence encodes CASSPTGDPYNEQFF. This sequence joins TRBV18 and TRBJ2-1; 8 nucleotides line up with TRBD1. V gave up 6 bases and J gave up 2 bases; unmatched junction bases: 6. The CDR3 is 15 amino acids. Germline CDR1 KGHSH, CDR2 LQKENI.

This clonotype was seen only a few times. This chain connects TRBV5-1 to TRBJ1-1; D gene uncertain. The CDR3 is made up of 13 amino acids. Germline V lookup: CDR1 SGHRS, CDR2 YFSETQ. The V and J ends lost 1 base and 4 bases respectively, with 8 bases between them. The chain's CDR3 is CASSLYQTTEAFF. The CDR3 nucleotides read TGCGCCAGCAGCTTGTACCAGACCACTGAAGCTTTCTTT.

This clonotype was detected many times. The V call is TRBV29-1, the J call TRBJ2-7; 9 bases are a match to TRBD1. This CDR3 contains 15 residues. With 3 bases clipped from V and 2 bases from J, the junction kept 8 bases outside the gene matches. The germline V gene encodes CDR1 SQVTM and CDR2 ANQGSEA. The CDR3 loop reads CSVELRDRDAYEQYF. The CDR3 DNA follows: TGCAGCGTTGAGTTACGGGACAGGGATGCCTACGAGCAGTACTTC.